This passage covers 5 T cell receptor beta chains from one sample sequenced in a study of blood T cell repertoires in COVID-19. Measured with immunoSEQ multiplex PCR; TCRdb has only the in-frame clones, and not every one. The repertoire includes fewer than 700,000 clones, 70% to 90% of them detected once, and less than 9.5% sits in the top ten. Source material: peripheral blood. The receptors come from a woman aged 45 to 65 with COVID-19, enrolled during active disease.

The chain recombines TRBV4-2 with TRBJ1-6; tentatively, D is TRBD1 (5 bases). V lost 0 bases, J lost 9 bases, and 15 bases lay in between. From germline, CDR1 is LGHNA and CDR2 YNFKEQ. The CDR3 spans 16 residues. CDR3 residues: CASSQDRRGAGSPLHF. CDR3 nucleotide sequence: TGTGCCAGCAGCCAAGATCGTAGGGGCGCTGGTTCACCCCTCCACTTT.

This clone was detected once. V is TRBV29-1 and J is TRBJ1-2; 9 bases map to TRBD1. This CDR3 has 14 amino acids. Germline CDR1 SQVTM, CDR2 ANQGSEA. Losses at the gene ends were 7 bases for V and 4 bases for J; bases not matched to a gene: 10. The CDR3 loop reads CSARDREGLYGYTF. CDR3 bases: TGCAGCGCCAGGGACAGGGAGGGCCTCTATGGCTACACCTTC.

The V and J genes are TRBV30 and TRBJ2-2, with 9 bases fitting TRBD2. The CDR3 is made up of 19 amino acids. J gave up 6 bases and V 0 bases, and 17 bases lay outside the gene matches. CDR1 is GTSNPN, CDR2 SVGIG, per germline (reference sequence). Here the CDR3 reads CAWSVLFFGSGGKAGELFF. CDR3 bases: TGTGCCTGGAGTGTACTATTTTTCGGTAGCGGGGGTAAGGCCGGGGAGCTGTTTTTT.

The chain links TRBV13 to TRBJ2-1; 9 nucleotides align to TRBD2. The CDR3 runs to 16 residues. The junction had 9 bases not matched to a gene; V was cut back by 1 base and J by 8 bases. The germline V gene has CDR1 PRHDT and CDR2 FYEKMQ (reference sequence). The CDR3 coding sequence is TGTGCCAGCAGCTTAGAGTCGCGGGGGGGCCACCATGAGCAGTTCTTC. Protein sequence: CASSLESRGGHHEQFF.

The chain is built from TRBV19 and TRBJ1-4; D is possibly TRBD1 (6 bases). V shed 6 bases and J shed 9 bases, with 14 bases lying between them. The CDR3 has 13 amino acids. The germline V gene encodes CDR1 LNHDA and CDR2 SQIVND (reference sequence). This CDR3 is CASRGALEQKLFF. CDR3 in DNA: TGTGCCAGTAGGGGGGCTCTTGAACAAAAACTGTTTTTT.